This TCR beta chain is from a study of T-cell reconstitution after alpha-beta-depleted transplantation in children. Unique molecular identifiers featured in how the TCRbeta library was prepared. TCRdb reanalysed the PCR reads using MiXCR and keeps one entry per CDR3 protein. Seen here are roughly 30,000 distinct CDR3 sequences, around 6% observed once, and the top ten hold roughly 30%. As regards this clonotype: Its antigen is not known.

General study points: Some patients' high day-60 TCRbeta diversity was attributed to recipient cells surviving conditioning. There were reportedly several hundred expanded graft clones from which alpha-beta T cells came about two months after transplant. It was newly produced T cells that mostly accounted for T-cell counts and diversity one year after transplant.

This receptor was identified in a child in the first two years of life who had a stem cell transplant for acute myeloid leukemia, so the T cells may come from the graft donor. Sequences were derived from peripheral blood, sampled 60 days after TCRalphabeta/CD19-depleted stem cell transplant.

The CDR3 DNA reads TGCAGCGTTCGGGACGGCCGAACCGGGGAGCTGTTTTTT. Protein: CSVRDGRTGELFF. The gene calls are TRBV29-1 and TRBJ2-2, with D possibly being TRBD1 or TRBD2 (5 bases each). V was clipped by 5 bases and J by 5 bases, with 12 bases between them. CDR1 is SQVTM, CDR2 ANQGSEA, per germline. The CDR3 totals 13 residues.